This T cell receptor (beta chain) emerged from a study of blood T cell repertoires in COVID-19. Whole-study context: Acute and convalescent COVID-19 specimens originated in the United States, Italy and Spain. T cells, B-cell-depleted T cells, or PBMCs supplied cDNA or gDNA.

The CDR3 sequence is 13 residues long. The V end lost 2 bases, the J end lost 8 bases, and 15 bases lay between the germline ends. Germline V gene lookup returns CDR1 GTSNPN and CDR2 SVGIG (reference sequence). How the authors handled the data: Nucleated cell counts were estimated from reference gene primer amplification. This table comes from immunoSEQ multiplex PCR, and its TCRdb copy is limited to in-frame clones, with some not included. For V, J and clone size, that table is used; D and trimming come from the DNA. The sample contains approximately 80,000 clones, 70% to 90% of which appear only once. The count of this clone is one.

The chain carries TRBV30 and TRBJ1-2; D might be TRBD1 (6 bases). The sequencing sample was made of peripheral blood. This TCR came from a man between 40 and 49 years old with acute or convalescent COVID-19. For the CDR3, the DNA is TGTGCCTGGAGTCGGGGGGCTTGGGGCGGCTACACCTTC. It is translated as CAWSRGAWGGYTF.